This T cell receptor (beta chain) appears in the sequencing data of a study of blood T cell repertoires in COVID-19. In the study overall: Sites across the United States, Italy and Spain contributed samples from acute and convalescent COVID-19. The cDNA or gDNA used as material had been derived from T cells, B-cell-depleted T cells, or PBMCs.

Per the original data handling: Cell counts per sample came from amplifying reference gene primers. Repertoires were generated with immunoSEQ multiplex PCR, while TCRdb's copy carries only in-frame clones and drops some. V and J calls and clone size are those listed in that table; D and trimming were worked out from the DNA. The data hold some 100,000 clones, with roughly 82% observed a single time. Germline values: CDR1 SGHDN, CDR2 FVKESK. The CDR3 loop spans 15 amino acids. Trimming removed 6 bases at V and 0 bases at J, with 12 bases between. The TCR sequence derives from a human donor in a cohort sampled during active COVID-19. The sequenced sample consisted of peripheral blood. The chain carries TRBV14 and TRBJ2-4; TRBD1 is a possible D gene (5 bases). The CDR3 coding sequence is TGTGCCAGCAGTAGCCAGGGCGTAGCCAAAAACATTCAGTACTTC. Amino acid sequence: CASSSQGVAKNIQYF.